Detailed here is one T cell receptor (beta chain). Its target is not known. This specimen comes from a study of cytomegalovirus exposure and HLA in healthy donors. Whole-study results and caveats: In a later analysis, at a false discovery rate of 0.05, about 17,000 TCR beta sequences matched HLA alleles. The productive fraction for most TCR beta V segments was about 87% or about 30% in an earlier analysis. Later analysis identified a missense DCLRE1C variant that was linked to TCR beta V- and J-gene trimming. Apart from CMV serostatus, no immune exposure information was available.

The PCR was carried out with 60 Vbeta primers and 13 Jbeta primers. Sequencing used immunoSEQ multiplex PCR; TCRdb keeps in-frame clones, though not all of them. The sample has about 100,000 clones; 60% to 80% are singletons. V lost 0 bases and J 3 bases, leaving 11 bases between the germline ends. Germline V gene data show CDR1 as MDHEN and CDR2 as SYDVKM. This CDR3 comprises 15 residues. Sequencing input: PBMCs. V gene TRBV28 combines with J gene TRBJ1-1; perhaps TRBD1 as D (5 bases). The TCR sequence derives from a male donor in good health and CMV-seropositive. This CDR3 is CASSLWGGRDTEAFF. DNA of the CDR3: TGTGCCAGCAGTTTATGGGGGGGTAGGGACACTGAAGCTTTCTTT.